This TCR beta chain was identified in a study of response to subunit inactivated influenza vaccine. Trimming removed 2 bases at V and 0 bases at J, with 26 bases between. The CDR3 has 20 amino acids. Germline assignment: CDR1 MNHEY and CDR2 SMNVEV (reference sequence). MiXCR was run by TCRdb on the RT-PCR reads, yielding one entry per CDR3 protein. The repertoire holds approximately 520,000 distinct CDR3 sequences, with approximately 15% as singletons. The chain carries TRBV27 and TRBJ2-7; TRBD1 or TRBD2 may be the D gene (12 bases each). The sequenced sample was CD4+ T cells sorted from PBMCs, obtained roughly 24 months after vaccination. The source is a man between 50 and 70 years old who received an inactivated influenza vaccine. The CDR3 protein is CASSLRGQGASGRASYEQYF. Written as DNA, the CDR3 is TGTGCCAGCAGTTTAAGGGGACAGGGGGCTAGCGGGAGGGCCTCCTACGAGCAGTACTTC.